Listed here are 28 T cell receptor beta chains from one sample, sequenced in a study of cytomegalovirus exposure and HLA in healthy donors. PCR primers comprised 60 Vbeta and 13 Jbeta primers. This table comes from immunoSEQ multiplex PCR, and its TCRdb copy is limited to in-frame clones, with some not included. The sample holds approximately 140,000 clones; about 64% are singletons and the top ten take 6% to 8.5%. Source material: PBMCs. The receptors here all came from a woman aged 60-70 years in good health and CMV-seropositive.

The chain has TRBV28 and TRBJ2-5; 7 positions match TRBD1. Unmatched junction bases numbered 6, after V lost 4 bases and J lost 1 base. The length of the CDR3 is 15 residues. The germline V gene encodes CDR1 MDHEN and CDR2 SYDVKM. DNA for the CDR3: TGTGCCAGCAGTTCATCGGGACAGTCCCAAGAGACCCAGTACTTC. Translated, it gives CASSSSGQSQETQYF.

This clone was counted a few times. The chain uses TRBV28 and TRBJ1-1; D is ambiguous. Germline V lookup: CDR1 MDHEN, CDR2 SYDVKM. V was clipped by 2 bases and J by 5 bases, with 6 bases between them. The CDR3 is 12 amino acids. In DNA form, the CDR3 reads TGTGCCAGCAGTTTAACGCGGACTGAAGCTTTCTTT. Translating it yields CASSLTRTEAFF. Variable domain in full (rest from reference TRBV28 and TRBJ1-1): DVKVTQSSRYLVKRTGEKVFLECVQDMDHENMFWYRQDPGLGLRLIYFSYDVKMKEKGDIPEGYSVSREKKERFSLILESASTNQTSMYLCASSLTRTEAFFGQGTRLTVV.

The chain combines TRBV20-1 with TRBJ1-2; no firm D call. The V end was cut by 3 bases, the J end by 7 bases, with 9 bases between. CDR3 length: 11 residues. The V gene's germline CDR1 is DFQATT and CDR2 SNEGSKA (reference sequence). CDR3 amino acids: CSARLPGGYTF. CDR3 nucleotide sequence: TGCAGTGCTAGGCTCCCGGGTGGCTACACCTTC.

The V call is TRBV7-9, the J call TRBJ2-7; 7 nucleotides line up with TRBD1. V was pared by 5 bases and J by 3 bases, with 4 bases of the junction left unmatched. Germline V gene lookup returns CDR1 SEHNR and CDR2 FQNEAQ (reference sequence). CDR3 length: 13 amino acids. The CDR3 region is CASSRDSNYEQYF. The CDR3 DNA follows: TGTGCCAGCAGCCGGGACAGTAACTACGAGCAGTACTTC.

The rearrangement joins TRBV5-1 to TRBJ1-1, with 7 positions matching TRBD1. The V segment lost 3 bases and the J segment 0 bases; nucleotides outside the gene matches: 5. The CDR3 sequence is 15 residues long. Per germline, CDR1 SGHRS and CDR2 YFSETQ. The CDR3 DNA sequence: TGCGCCAGCAGCTCACAGGGGTCTATGAACACTGAAGCTTTCTTT. Translation gives CASSSQGSMNTEAFF. The full variable domain, completed using reference TRBV5-1 and TRBJ1-1, is KAGVTQTPRYLIKTRGQQVTLSCSPISGHRSVSWYQQTPGQGLQFLFEYFSETQRNKGNFPGRFSGRQFSNSRSEMNVSTLELGDSALYLCASSSQGSMNTEAFFGQGTRLTVV.

The chain employs TRBV18 and TRBJ1-5; 8 nucleotides match TRBD1. V trimming: 5 bases; J trimming: 0 bases; junction bases outside the gene matches: 3. Looked up from germline, CDR1 is KGHSH and CDR2 is LQKENI. The CDR3 totals 15 residues. This chain's CDR3 is CASSSTGDSNQPQHF. Here the CDR3 DNA reads TGTGCCAGCTCATCGACAGGGGATAGCAATCAGCCCCAGCATTTT.

The rearrangement joins TRBV27 to TRBJ2-5; TRBD1 is a possible D gene (6 bases). The tail of the sequence fits TRBJ2-7 better, so the J call may be wrong. CDR1 and CDR2 from the germline V gene are MNHEY and SMNVEV (reference sequence). CDR3 size: 14 residues. CDR3 coding DNA: TGTGCCAGCAGTCGATCAACAGGGTCCTACGAGCAGTACTTC. Amino acid sequence: CASSRSTGSYEQYF.

This clone was recorded only once. The chain joins TRBV5-8 to TRBJ2-7; perhaps TRBD2 as D (5 bases). The CDR3 spans 15 residues. Germline V CDR1 and CDR2: SGHTS, YDEGEE. Trimming left V 1 base short and J 0 bases short, with 11 bases between. The CDR3 nucleotides are TGTGCCAGCAGCTTGAGCGGCCGGAGCTCCTACGAGCAGTACTTC. It specifies CASSLSGRSSYEQYF.

This clone was counted a few times. The rearrangement uses TRBV5-1 and TRBJ2-3; 10 nucleotides match TRBD2. CDR3 size: 17 residues. V shed 2 bases, J shed 1 base, and the junction held 7 bases outside the gene matches. CDR1 is SGHRS, CDR2 YFSETQ, per germline. The CDR3, as DNA: TGCGCCAGCAGCTTCTCTAGCGGGAGCAGTGGCACAGATACGCAGTATTTT. Translated, it gives CASSFSSGSSGTDTQYF.

The chain carries TRBV5-1 and TRBJ1-4; D not certain. Germline V gene sequence: CDR1 SGHRS, CDR2 YFSETQ. CDR3 size: 13 residues. The V and J ends lost 4 bases and 1 base respectively, with 5 bases between them. CDR3 protein: CASSELTNEKLFF. In DNA form, the CDR3 reads TGCGCCAGCAGCGAGCTAACTAATGAAAAACTGTTTTTT.

The chain is built from TRBV7-3 and TRBJ1-2; 8 positions agree with TRBD1. The V and J ends lost 2 bases and 8 bases, in that order; junction bases with no gene match: 7. CDR1 is SGHTA, CDR2 FQGTGA, per germline. The CDR3 spans 14 residues. The CDR3 nucleotides read TGTGCCAGCAGCTTAGAGAGGACAGGGCAGGGCTACACCTTC. Its translation is CASSLERTGQGYTF.

This chain joins TRBV27 and TRBJ2-5, with a tentative D call TRBD1 (6 bases). CDR1 MNHEY and CDR2 SMNVEV come from the germline V gene (reference sequence). The ends were cut back, 10 bases at V and 0 bases at J, with 12 bases in the middle. The CDR3 spans 13 residues. The CDR3 DNA is TGTGCCACCAGGGGCCCATACCAAGAGACCCAGTACTTC. This encodes CATRGPYQETQYF.

V is TRBV7-2 and J is TRBJ2-3; a possible D gene is TRBD2 (6 bases). Germline CDR1 SGHTA, CDR2 FQGNSA. The V gene lost 4 bases and the J gene lost 1 base, with 9 bases spanning the gap. This CDR3 has 14 amino acids. CDR3 sequence: CASSWREGTDTQYF. CDR3 nucleotides: TGTGCCAGCAGCTGGAGGGAGGGCACAGATACGCAGTATTTT.

The V and J genes are TRBV9 and TRBJ2-1; perhaps TRBD2 as D (6 bases). Trimming cost V 4 bases and J 6 bases, with 17 bases left between them. Germline assignment: CDR1 SGDLS and CDR2 YYNGEE. The CDR3 sequence is 15 residues long. CDR3 sequence: CASSLQAGGGNEQFF. CDR3 bases: TGTGCCAGCAGCCTTCAAGCTGGGGGAGGCAATGAGCAGTTCTTC.

V and J are TRBV4-3 and TRBJ2-1, with TRBD2 matching 8 bases. This CDR3 spans 16 amino acids. The V and J ends lost 0 bases and 7 bases, in that order; junction bases with no gene match: 8. Germline lookup yields CDR1 LGHNA and CDR2 YSLEER. The chain's CDR3 is CASSQDLAGMGNEQFF. As DNA, the CDR3 is TGCGCCAGCAGCCAAGATCTAGCGGGCATGGGGAATGAGCAGTTCTTC.

The gene calls are TRBV4-3 and TRBJ2-7, with D tentatively TRBD1 (6 bases). From germline, CDR1 is LGHNA and CDR2 YSLEER. Trimming left V 1 base short and J 3 bases short, with 13 bases between. The CDR3 totals 15 residues. CDR3 protein: CASSQGSPGDYEQYF. The CDR3 bases are TGCGCCAGCAGCCAAGGATCCCCAGGGGACTACGAGCAGTACTTC.

The chain uses TRBV21-1 and TRBJ1-2; TRBD1 is the table's D call and was not checked against the DNA. TRBV21-1 constitutes a pseudogene. The CDR3 is 16 residues long. The CDR3 DNA follows: TGTGCCGCCCGCTGGAGGACAGGGGACCCGCACTATGGCTACACCTTC. Translating gives CAARWRTGDPHYGYTF.

With regard to this clone: A junction boundary mismatches the germline segment, possibly from a read error. The rearrangement joins TRBV30 to TRBJ2-4; possible D gene TRBD1, 5 bases. Looked up from germline, CDR1 is GTSNPN and CDR2 is SVGIG (reference sequence). CDR3 length: 11 amino acids. DNA of the CDR3: TGTGCCTGGAGCTCAACTCAGGGCTCGGTCTTC. This translates into CAWSSTQGSVF.

The chain recombines TRBV25-1 with TRBJ1-5, with 9 positions matching TRBD1. CDR1 is MGHDK, CDR2 SYGVNS, per germline. Unmatched junction bases numbered 3, after V lost 2 bases and J lost 4 bases. The CDR3 loop spans 15 amino acids. CDR3 DNA: TGTGCCAGCAGTGAACCTGGGACAGGGAATCAGCCCCAGCATTTT. It codes for CASSEPGTGNQPQHF.

The gene calls are TRBV30 and TRBJ2-7; the match to TRBD2 covers 7 bases. This CDR3 comprises 15 residues. Unmatched junction bases numbered 8, after V lost 1 base and J lost 2 bases. CDR1 GTSNPN and CDR2 SVGIG come from the germline V gene (reference sequence). Here the CDR3 reads CAWSAGVAGPYEQYF. DNA for the CDR3: TGTGCCTGGAGTGCCGGGGTAGCGGGTCCCTACGAGCAGTACTTC.

J is TRBJ2-1 and V is TRBV5-1; 10 bases agree with TRBD2. The CDR3 runs 14 residues. Germline CDR1 and CDR2: SGHRS and YFSETQ. The trim removed 2 bases at V and 8 bases at J, leaving 4 bases unmatched. CDR3 nucleotide sequence: TGCGCCAGCAGCTTAGGACTAGCGGTCGATGAGCAGTTCTTC. It yields the protein CASSLGLAVDEQFF.

This rearrangement joins TRBV28 to TRBJ1-2, with a tentative D call TRBD1 (5 bases). This CDR3 contains 13 residues. Germline assignment: CDR1 MDHEN and CDR2 SYDVKM. V gave up 1 base and J gave up 7 bases, with 10 bases separating them. The CDR3 region is CASSLSLGGGYTF. As DNA, the CDR3 is TGTGCCAGCAGTTTATCCCTGGGGGGTGGCTACACCTTC.

This clone has only a few counts. The V gene is TRBV19, the J gene TRBJ2-1; TRBD2 aligns across 14 bases. The CDR3 runs 16 residues. The J segment lost 8 bases and the V segment lost 3 bases, leaving 6 bases of the junction unmatched. The germline gives CDR1 LNHDA, CDR2 SQIVND (reference sequence). CDR3 bases: TGTGCCAGTAGTATCTCCGGGACTAGCGGGAGCGATGAGCAGTTCTTC. As protein: CASSISGTSGSDEQFF.

The V and J genes are TRBV4-3 and TRBJ2-1, with 10 bases aligning to TRBD1. This CDR3 has 15 amino acids. The J segment lost 2 bases and the V segment lost 4 bases, leaving 2 bases of the junction unmatched. Germline lookup yields CDR1 LGHNA and CDR2 YSLEER. For the CDR3, the DNA is TGCGCCAGCAGCCTAGACAGGGGGCCCTACAATGAGCAGTTCTTC. Translation gives CASSLDRGPYNEQFF.

Comment on this clone: Compared with germline, one end of the junction differs, possibly owing to a read error. V is TRBV7-9 and J is TRBJ1-2; TRBD1 might be the D (6 bases). This CDR3 comprises 12 residues. Germline V lookup: CDR1 SEHNR, CDR2 FQNEAQ (reference sequence). CDR3 residues: CSSEGVLYGYTF. For the CDR3, the DNA is TGTTCCAGCGAGGGGGTCCTTTATGGCTACACCTTC. The full variable domain, with the rest looked up from reference TRBV7-9 and TRBJ1-2, is DTGVSQNPRHKITKRGQNVTFRCDPISEHNRLYWYRQTLGQGPEFLTYFQNEAQLEKSRLLSDRFSAERPKGSFSTLEIQRTEQGDSAMYLCSSEGVLYGYTFGSGTRLTVV.

J is TRBJ2-7 and V is TRBV7-9; no definite D call. This CDR3 has 12 residues. V shed 4 bases and J shed 3 bases, with 7 bases lying between them. CDR1 and CDR2 (germline): SEHNR, FQNEAQ (reference sequence). CDR3 sequence: CASSSHIYEQYF. Written as DNA, the CDR3 is TGTGCCAGCAGCTCACATATCTACGAGCAGTACTTC.

V and J are TRBV27 and TRBJ2-1, with 15 bases that match TRBD2. The ends lost 5 bases at V and 9 bases at J; junction bases unmatched: 8. Germline CDR1 MNHEY, CDR2 SMNVEV (reference sequence). The CDR3 contains 16 residues. DNA for the CDR3: TGTGCCAGCAGTAACACCGGGACTAGCGGGAGGAGTGAGCAGTTCTTC. Translating gives CASSNTGTSGRSEQFF.

There are a few counts of this clone. The J gene is TRBJ2-1, the V gene TRBV5-1, with D uncertain. Between the trimmed V and J ends, which lost 0 bases and 10 bases, there was a span of 5 bases. CDR3 length: 11 residues. Germline values: CDR1 SGHRS, CDR2 YFSETQ. CDR3 loop: CASSLGQEQFF. CDR3 DNA sequence: TGCGCCAGCAGCTTGGGACAAGAGCAGTTCTTC.